Listed below are T cell receptor beta chains from one sample, sequenced in a study of cytomegalovirus exposure and HLA in healthy donors. The data were produced by immunoSEQ multiplex PCR, yet TCRdb's version contains in-frame clones alone and is incomplete. The sample has about 180,000 clones; around nine tenths are singletons. Sequencing was performed on PBMCs. The receptors stem from a man aged 18 to 35 in good health and CMV-seropositive. The CDR3 runs from the conserved cysteine through the conserved F or W. Size tells how often a clone was seen (once, few, many) or the class of an expanded clone, and some rows leave it out.

>few|TRBJ2-3|TRBV6-4
CASSEAGGTDTQYF
>NA|TRBJ2-1|TRBV10-3
CAISDETRKINEQFF
>NA|TRBJ2-1|TRBV11-3
CASSLAPLSGSSHEQFF
>NA|TRBJ2-3|TRBV27
CASSSGFSGATDTQYF
>NA|TRBJ1-1|TRBV29-1
CSASDRGRLAFF
>NA|TRBJ1-3|TRBV4-3
CASSQDLRVHSGNTIYF
>NA|TRBJ2-7|TRBV7-9
CASSSVAGNSYEQYF
>NA|TRBJ1-4|TRBV4-1
CASSPGTGRDEKLFF
>NA|TRBJ1-2|TRBV29-1
CSGKLLDGYTF
>NA|TRBJ2-7|TRBV13
CASSLGRDRVSEQYF
>NA|TRBJ1-5|TRBV28
CASSSTTGDQPQHF
>NA|TRBJ2-3|TRBV27
CASSLLLESSTDTQYF
>NA|TRBJ2-5|TRBV10-3
CAISDVGTGKETQYF
>NA|TRBJ2-7|TRBV5-1
CASSLGSGETYEQYF
>NA|TRBJ1-1|TRBV6-4
CASSEGGEASEAFF
>NA|TRBJ1-2|TRBV6-6
CASSYGGSLYGYTF
>NA|TRBJ1-4|TRBV14
CASSQVAGINEKLFF
>NA|TRBJ2-2|TRBV4-3
CASSQDQGVWGELFF
>NA|TRBJ2-1|TRBV6-9
CAGALGQGVRYNEQFF
>NA|TRBJ1-1|TRBV6-5
CASSYGFLNTEAFF
>NA|TRBJ2-7|TRBV23-1
CASVQGLMAGEQYF
>NA|TRBJ1-1|TRBV6-4
CASSDSPGTEAFF
>NA|TRBJ2-1|TRBV4-2
CASSQGVGGSYNEQFF
>NA|TRBJ1-2|TRBV14
CASSQRLYGYTF
>NA|TRBJ2-1|TRBV4-2
CASSLGEGLGNEQFF
>NA|TRBJ1-3|TRBV14
CASSPPPQGSGNTIYF
>NA|TRBJ1-1|TRBV4-2
CASSRPGQGRDTEAFF
>once|TRBJ2-1|TRBV27
CATRGLAGNNEQFF
>NA|TRBJ2-7|TRBV28
CASSFPQVRLAGVGYEQYF
>NA|TRBJ2-7|TRBV5-1
CASSYRSSGGAREQYF
>once|TRBJ2-2|TRBV7-9
CASSPTGDTGELFF
>NA|TRBJ1-2|TRBV28
CASSTGVTYGYTF
>NA|TRBJ2-7|TRBV7-8
CASSLQGGFSYEQYF
>NA|TRBJ1-5|TRBV28
CASSFGPRAGYYLGQPQHF
>NA|TRBJ1-5|TRBV15
CATSRDLSSGQPQHF
>once|TRBJ2-2|TRBV11-2
CASTLVWGVSGELFF
>NA|TRBJ1-6|TRBV7-9
CASSSLTGTSNSPLHF
>NA|TRBJ1-1|TRBV5-1
CASSPFLARGAEAFF
>NA|TRBJ1-1|TRBV19
CASRPGQGVGAFF
>once|TRBJ2-5|TRBV2
CASSDDRGSEETQYF
>NA|TRBJ2-2|TRBV7-9
CASSGGGSPTGELFF